The entry below describes one TCR beta chain. This entry belongs to a study of blood T cell repertoires in COVID-19. Study at large: In each case, the material was cDNA or gDNA derived from T cells, B-cell-depleted T cells, or PBMCs.

Germline lookup yields CDR1 SEHNR and CDR2 FQNEAQ (reference sequence). The CDR3 length is 13 residues. V lost 3 bases and J lost 0, with 6 bases in between. Some clones are missing from TCRdb's copy, which holds only in-frame ones; the method was immunoSEQ multiplex PCR. Among about 180,000 clones listed, roughly 85% were seen once. The TCR originated in a woman aged 45-60 years with COVID-19, enrolled during active disease. The chain links TRBV7-9 to TRBJ2-7; D is undetermined. Input material: peripheral blood. The CDR3 region is CASSLYSSYEQYF. In DNA, the CDR3 is TGTGCCAGCAGCTTGTACAGCTCCTACGAGCAGTACTTC.